This is a list of T cell receptor beta chains from one sample in a study of identical twins. TCRdb passed the 5' RACE reads through MiXCR, listing each CDR3 protein once. This table has 690,000 or so distinct CDR3 sequences, under 9% appearing once. These records were also assigned to another study, of yellow fever vaccine responses in identical twins.

Source material: PBMCs. The receptors derive from a woman younger than 35 in good health. Each CDR3 is given with its conserved first and last residue. The D gene is left open where the match is weak. Some rows mark clone size as missing; the rest say once, few, many or name a class of expanded clone.

>TRBV12-3/TRBV12-4|.|TRBJ2-4|.
CASHRAQDKNIQYF
TGTGCCAGCCACAGGGCCCAGGACAAAAACATTCAGTACTTC
>TRBV20-1|.|TRBJ2-1|many
CSAGRGAGLDNEQFF
TGCAGTGCTGGCCGGGGAGCAGGCCTTGACAATGAGCAGTTCTTC
>TRBV5-1|.|TRBJ2-6|few
CASSLAGLHGGATSSGANVLTF
TGCGCCAGCAGCTTGGCCGGGCTCCACGGGGGAGCAACCTCCTCTGGGGCCAACGTCCTGACTTTC
>TRBV20-1|.|TRBJ2-3|.
CSAMGGGETDTQYF
TGCAGTGCCATGGGAGGGGGCGAAACAGATACGCAGTATTTT
>TRBV29-1|TRBD2|TRBJ2-7|many
CSVLGLAGIPNSYEQYF
TGCAGCGTCCTAGGACTAGCGGGGATCCCCAACTCCTACGAGCAGTACTTC
>TRBV7-9|.|TRBJ2-1|many
CASSRLAAASDEQFF
TGTGCCAGCAGCCGCTTAGCGGCGGCGAGCGATGAGCAGTTCTTC
>TRBV28|.|TRBJ2-1|.
CASSTRTGRVNEQFF
TGTGCCAGCAGTACCAGGACAGGGAGGGTGAATGAGCAGTTCTTC
>TRBV20-1|TRBD1|TRBJ2-6|many
CSALTGTVSSGANVLTF
TGCAGTGCTCTCACCGGGACAGTGAGCTCTGGGGCCAACGTCCTGACTTTC
>TRBV6-1|.|TRBJ1-5|.
CASSRGWRNQPQHF
TGTGCCAGCAGCAGAGGGTGGCGCAATCAGCCCCAGCATTTT
>TRBV10-3|.|TRBJ2-6|few
CAISDHSSSGANVLTF
TGTGCCATCAGTGACCACAGTAGCTCTGGGGCCAACGTCCTGACTTTC
>TRBV3-1|.|TRBJ2-5|.
CASSQRGGAAPQETQYF
TGTGCCAGCAGCCAGAGGGGTGGAGCGGCACCACAAGAGACCCAGTACTTC
>TRBV10-3|.|TRBJ1-4|.
CAVSAGANEKLFF
TGTGCCGTCAGTGCAGGGGCTAATGAAAAACTGTTTTTT
>TRBV28|.|TRBJ2-1|few
CASTIRARMEQFF
TGTGCCAGCACCATTAGGGCTAGAATGGAGCAGTTCTTC
>TRBV25-1|.|TRBJ2-1|few
CATDPWEWHNEQFF
TGTGCCACAGATCCGTGGGAGTGGCACAATGAGCAGTTCTTC
>TRBV4-2|TRBD2|TRBJ2-7|many
CASSQDSGTSYEQYF
TGTGCCAGCAGCCAAGATAGCGGGACCTCCTACGAGCAGTACTTC
>TRBV7-2|TRBD2|TRBJ2-7|many
CASSSLSLAREQYF
TGTGCCAGCAGCTCGCTATCACTAGCGAGGGAGCAGTACTTC
>TRBV5-1|TRBD2|TRBJ2-7|.
CASSLGLAGIEQYF
TGCGCCAGCAGCTTGGGACTAGCGGGAATCGAGCAGTACTTC
>TRBV4-2|.|TRBJ2-5|few
CASSQEPSEATQYF
TGTGCCAGCAGCCAAGAGCCTAGCGAGGCGACCCAGTACTTC
>TRBV11-3|TRBD1|TRBJ2-5|.
CASSTSPGTGETQYF
TGTGCCAGCAGCACCAGCCCCGGGACAGGGGAGACCCAGTACTTC
>TRBV4-3|.|TRBJ2-4|many
CASSQEGGVWGKNIQYF
TGCGCCAGCAGCCAAGAAGGTGGGGTATGGGGCAAAAACATTCAGTACTTC
>TRBV7-9|.|TRBJ1-1|many
CASSPLGPEAFF
TGTGCCAGCAGCCCCCTAGGACCTGAAGCTTTCTTT
>TRBV29-1|.|TRBJ2-3|many
CSVDFTGTHKADTQYF
TGCAGCGTTGACTTCACCGGGACGCATAAGGCAGATACGCAGTATTTT
>TRBV12-3/TRBV12-4|TRBD2|TRBJ2-1|few
CASNRGGPSYNEQFF
TGTGCCAGCAACCGCGGGGGGCCCTCCTACAATGAGCAGTTCTTC
>TRBV4-2|.|TRBJ2-1|few
CASSQDRLSNNEQFF
TGTGCCAGCAGCCAAGATCGACTATCTAACAATGAGCAGTTCTTC
>TRBV12-3/TRBV12-4|.|TRBJ2-1|few
CASSLRGPGSLDEQFF
TGTGCCAGCAGTTTAAGGGGCCCCGGGAGTCTGGATGAGCAGTTCTTC
>TRBV6-5|.|TRBJ2-7|.
CASSYHSMYEQYF
TGTGCCAGCAGTTACCATTCGATGTACGAGCAGTACTTC
>TRBV7-8|.|TRBJ1-2|few
CASSSPGLGYTF
TGTGCCAGCAGTTCCCCAGGGCTGGGCTACACCTTC
>TRBV7-2|.|TRBJ2-2|few
CASRSSGGAGELFF
TGTGCCAGCAGGTCCTCAGGGGGGGCCGGGGAGCTGTTTTTT
>TRBV5-1|.|TRBJ2-1|many
CASTYSSGTNNEQFF
TGCGCCAGCACCTATAGTAGCGGAACCAACAATGAGCAGTTCTTC
>TRBV29-1|.|TRBJ2-2|many
CSVDWLFTGELFF
TGCAGCGTTGATTGGCTTTTCACCGGGGAGCTGTTTTTT
>TRBV5-1|TRBD2|TRBJ2-1|many
CASSLSSGIRNEQFF
TGCGCCAGCAGCTTGTCTAGCGGGATCCGCAATGAGCAGTTCTTC
>TRBV29-1|.|TRBJ1-2|.
CSVEGEGSFGYTF
TGCAGCGTTGAAGGCGAGGGGTCGTTTGGCTACACCTTC
>TRBV11-2|.|TRBJ2-3|.
CAGSLRTLMADTQYF
TGTGCCGGCAGCTTAAGGACCCTTATGGCGGATACGCAGTATTTT
>TRBV12-3/TRBV12-4|TRBD1|TRBJ2-1|many
CASSRTGGYNEQFF
TGTGCCAGCAGCCGGACAGGGGGCTACAATGAGCAGTTCTTC
>TRBV7-9|.|TRBJ2-3|few
CASSSPSLKGGADTQYF
TGTGCCAGCAGCTCCCCCAGTCTCAAGGGAGGCGCAGATACGCAGTATTTT
>TRBV29-1|.|TRBJ2-5|many
CSVEEGPGLADGTQYF
TGCAGCGTTGAAGAAGGCCCGGGACTCGCAGATGGGACCCAGTACTTC